This TCR beta chain stems from a study of regulatory T cells in long-lasting Graves disease. Time point specified: persistent/refractory GD, antithyroid drugs over 5 years with positive TRAb. Making the TCR library involved RNA that had been extracted from PBMCs. From germline, CDR1 is SGDLS and CDR2 YYNGEE. Trimming took 0 bases from V and 0 from J, leaving 12 bases between them. This CDR3 region has 17 residues. This clonotype came up many times. Sequencing libraries for TCR beta were prepared with iRepertoire HTBI primers and Arm-PCR of CDR3 regions. A single record per CDR3 protein comes from TCRdb applying MiXCR to the multiplex PCR reads. The data contain 350,000 to 450,000 distinct CDR3 sequences, under 25% of them singletons.

The rearrangement links TRBV9 to TRBJ2-2, with D unresolved. The specimen comprised peripheral blood mononuclear cells (PBMCs), sampled when the disease was refractory, from a patient treated with antithyroid drugs. The clonotype comes from a female donor with Graves disease. The CDR3 DNA follows: TGTGCCAGCAGCGTAGACGCGGAGCGCCCGAACACCGGGGAGCTGTTTTTT. Translated: CASSVDAERPNTGELFF.